The clone carrying this T cell receptor (beta chain) was seen only a few times. This sample was taken from a study of T cells after yellow fever vaccination. As TCR cDNA was made by 5'RACE template switching, a universal primer site and UMIs were added. In TCRdb, the 5' RACE reads were re-called with MiXCR into one record per CDR3 protein. The sample contains a few hundred thousand distinct CDR3 sequences, approximately 4% of which appear only once. The CDR3 spans 15 residues. V shed 5 bases and J 2 bases; nucleotides not matched to a gene: 10. Looked up from germline, CDR1 is SGHKS and CDR2 is YYEKEE (reference sequence).

This receptor was identified in a man aged 18 to 35 who received the YFV17D yellow fever vaccine. The chain recombines TRBV5-5 with TRBJ2-7, with 7 bases matching TRBD1. This material consisted of PBMCs, taken 5 days after the yellow fever booster vaccination. The CDR3 protein is CASSLAGGEAYEQYF. The CDR3 DNA reads TGTGCCAGCAGTCTGGCAGGGGGAGAGGCCTACGAGCAGTACTTC.